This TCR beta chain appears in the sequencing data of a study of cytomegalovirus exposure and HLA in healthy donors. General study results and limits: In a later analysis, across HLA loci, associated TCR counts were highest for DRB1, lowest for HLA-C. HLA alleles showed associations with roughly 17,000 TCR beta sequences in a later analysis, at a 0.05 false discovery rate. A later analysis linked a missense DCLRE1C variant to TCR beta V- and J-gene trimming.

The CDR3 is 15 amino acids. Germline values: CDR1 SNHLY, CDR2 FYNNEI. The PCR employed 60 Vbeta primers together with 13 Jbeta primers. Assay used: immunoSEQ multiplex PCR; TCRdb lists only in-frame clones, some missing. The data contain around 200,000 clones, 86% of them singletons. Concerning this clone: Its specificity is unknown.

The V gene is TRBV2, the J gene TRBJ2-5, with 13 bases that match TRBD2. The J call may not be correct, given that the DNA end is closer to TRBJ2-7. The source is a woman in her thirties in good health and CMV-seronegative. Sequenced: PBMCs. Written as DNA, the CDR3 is TGTGCCAGCAGTGAAATGACTAGCGGGAGGTACGAGCAGTACTTC. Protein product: CASSEMTSGRYEQYF.